Listed below are T cell receptor beta chains from one sample, sequenced in a study of blood T cell repertoires in COVID-19. The assay was immunoSEQ multiplex PCR, and TCRdb's table has in-frame clones only and misses some. The table records 100,000 to 150,000 clones, 86% of them present only once. The sample comprised PBMCs or T cells enriched from blood (not recorded which). The receptors originated from a woman between 45 and 65 years old who had recovered from COVID-19. Both conserved end residues are part of each CDR3. Each record gives: clone size, D gene, V gene, J gene, CDR3 protein, CDR3 DNA. A D gene is named only where the DNA matches it firmly. Part of the rows lack a size; the others show once, few, many or a class for expanded clones.

>.|TRBD2|TRBV6-6|TRBJ2-3
CASRMGLAVFTDTQYF
TGTGCCAGCAGGATGGGACTAGCGGTATTCACAGATACGCAGTATTTT
>.|.|TRBV5-5|TRBJ1-5
CASSLGAASNQPQHF
TGTGCCAGCAGCTTGGGCGCGGCTAGCAATCAGCCCCAGCATTTT
>.|.|TRBV13|TRBJ2-1
CASSPEDWSSYNEQFF
TGTGCCAGCAGCCCCGAGGACTGGAGCTCCTACAATGAGCAGTTCTTC
>.|.|TRBV7-9|TRBJ2-3
CASSSRGIGDTQYF
TGTGCCAGCAGTTCCCGAGGGATTGGAGATACGCAGTATTTT
>.|.|TRBV6-2/TRBV6-3|TRBJ1-5
CASSTGNQPQHF
TGTGCCAGCAGCACGGGCAATCAGCCCCAGCATTTT
>.|TRBD1|TRBV18|TRBJ1-1
CASSMDRGVAEAFF
TGTGCCAGCTCGATGGACAGGGGTGTCGCTGAAGCTTTCTTT
>.|.|TRBV9|TRBJ2-7
CASSVGQSYEQYF
TGTGCCAGCAGCGTAGGACAGTCATACGAGCAGTACTTC
>.|TRBD1|TRBV10-3|TRBJ2-2
CAISEGTVAGELFF
TGTGCCATCAGTGAGGGGACAGTCGCCGGGGAGCTGTTTTTT
>.|TRBD1|TRBV12-5|TRBJ1-1
CASGQDRGSTLNTEAFF
TGTGCTAGTGGTCAGGACAGGGGTTCCACTTTGAACACTGAAGCTTTCTTT
>.|TRBD1|TRBV2|TRBJ2-4
CATRRDRENIQYF
TGTGCCACGCGCCGGGACAGGGAAAACATTCAGTACTTC
>.|TRBD1|TRBV9|TRBJ1-5
CASSAGTGLNQPQHF
TGTGCCAGCAGCGCCGGGACAGGACTCAATCAGCCCCAGCATTTT
>.|.|TRBV2|TRBJ1-5
CASSIGQTFAQPQHF
TGTGCCAGCTCTATTGGACAGACCTTCGCTCAGCCCCAGCATTTT
>few|TRBD1|TRBV27|TRBJ2-7
CASSLLGQGHYEQYF
TGTGCCAGCAGTTTATTGGGACAGGGTCACTACGAGCAGTACTTC
>.|TRBD1|TRBV19|TRBJ2-5
CASGQGAGEETQYF
TGTGCCAGTGGACAGGGCGCAGGTGAGGAGACCCAGTACTTC
>.|.|TRBV7-8|TRBJ1-1
CASSLQSNTEAFF
TGTGCCAGCAGCTTACAGTCGAACACTGAAGCTTTCTTT
>.|.|TRBV9|TRBJ1-3
CASSVGGELGGNTIYF
TGTGCCAGCAGCGTAGGGGGGGAACTTGGAGGAAACACCATATATTTT
>.|TRBD1|TRBV18|TRBJ2-7
CASSPPNRGAAYEQYF
TGTGCCAGCTCACCACCCAACAGGGGAGCTGCCTACGAGCAGTACTTC
>.|TRBD1|TRBV9|TRBJ2-5
CASSFQDRGETQYF
TGTGCCAGCAGCTTCCAAGACAGGGGAGAGACCCAGTACTTC
>.|.|TRBV7-2|TRBJ2-2
CASSPLSTGELFF
TGTGCCAGCAGCCCCCTCTCGACCGGGGAGCTGTTTTTT
>once|.|TRBV7-9|TRBJ2-2
CASSLGSVNTGELFF
TGTGCCAGCAGCTTAGGCTCGGTGAACACCGGGGAGCTGTTTTTT
>.|TRBD1|TRBV7-2|TRBJ1-3
CASSLGQGARNTIYF
TGTGCCAGCAGCTTAGGTCAGGGGGCAAGAAACACCATATATTTT
>.|.|TRBV4-1|TRBJ1-2
CASSQDPGDGYGYTF
TGCGCCAGCAGCCAAGATCCAGGGGATGGCTATGGCTACACCTTC
>.|TRBD1|TRBV7-9|TRBJ1-1
CASSLDRGLAEAFF
TGTGCCAGCAGTTTGGACAGGGGGCTGGCTGAAGCTTTCTTT
>.|TRBD1|TRBV2|TRBJ1-2
CASRALDRADGYTF
TGTGCCAGCAGGGCCCTCGACAGGGCTGATGGCTACACCTTC
>.|.|TRBV6-5|TRBJ2-5
CASIPPGAYQETQYF
TGTGCCAGCATTCCCCCTGGAGCCTATCAAGAGACCCAGTACTTC
>.|TRBD1|TRBV2|TRBJ1-5
CASTDRGIQPQHF
TGTGCCAGCACCGACAGGGGCATTCAGCCCCAGCATTTT
>.|TRBD1|TRBV7-9|TRBJ2-5
CASSSATGIETQYF
TGTGCCAGCAGCTCTGCGACAGGGATAGAGACCCAGTACTTC
>.|TRBD1|TRBV5-1|TRBJ1-1
CASSLTQGVNTEAFF
TGCGCCAGCAGTCTTACACAGGGGGTGAACACTGAAGCTTTCTTT
>.|.|TRBV27|TRBJ2-7
CASSLLSYEQYF
TGTGCCAGCAGTTTATTGAGTTACGAGCAGTACTTC
>.|.|TRBV29-1|TRBJ1-1
CSAGRFQNTEAFF
TGCAGCGCCGGCCGGTTCCAGAACACTGAAGCTTTCTTT
>.|TRBD1|TRBV7-9|TRBJ1-1
CASSLEQGLEAFF
TGTGCCAGCAGCTTAGAACAGGGGTTGGAAGCTTTCTTT
>.|.|TRBV5-4|TRBJ1-4
CASSRGEKLFF
TGTGCCAGCAGCCGCGGGGAAAAACTGTTTTTT
>.|TRBD1|TRBV5-8|TRBJ2-7
CASSKSRDSDYEQYF
TGTGCCAGCAGCAAGTCCCGGGACAGTGATTACGAGCAGTACTTC
>.|.|TRBV5-1|TRBJ1-1
CASSPLVGATEAFF
TGCGCCAGCAGCCCCCTGGTGGGAGCCACTGAAGCTTTCTTT
>.|.|TRBV7-9|TRBJ1-1
CASSSPAALQEAFF
TGTGCCAGCAGCTCGCCAGCGGCCCTACAGGAAGCTTTCTTT
>.|TRBD1|TRBV9|TRBJ2-6
CASSTGQLSGANVLTF
TGTGCCAGCAGCACGGGACAGCTCTCTGGGGCCAACGTCCTGACTTTC
>.|.|TRBV10-2|TRBJ1-3
CASSETPPDISGNTIYF
TGCGCCAGCAGTGAGACACCCCCAGATATCTCTGGAAACACCATATATTTT
>.|.|TRBV27|TRBJ2-7
CASSWRGYARQGVSYEQYF
TGTGCCAGCAGTTGGCGGGGTTACGCAAGACAGGGCGTTTCCTACGAGCAGTACTTC
>.|TRBD1|TRBV3-1/TRBV3-2|TRBJ1-1
CASSQEGQGGVYTEAFF
TGTGCCAGCAGCCAGGAAGGGCAGGGGGGAGTATACACTGAAGCTTTCTTT
>.|.|TRBV28|TRBJ2-7
CASSSEPEQYF
TGTGCCAGCAGTTCCGAGCCCGAGCAGTACTTC
>.|.|TRBV4-3|TRBJ2-1
CASSQGGGQESYNEQFF
TGCGCCAGCAGCCAAGGGGGGGGACAAGAGAGTTACAATGAGCAGTTCTTC
>.|TRBD2|TRBV7-2|TRBJ2-5
CASRTTRGAGAQYF
TGTGCCAGCAGGACTACGCGGGGGGCCGGGGCCCAGTACTTC
>.|.|TRBV5-4|TRBJ1-1
CASSWSGGAEAFF
TGTGCCAGCAGCTGGAGCGGCGGAGCTGAAGCTTTCTTT
>.|TRBD1|TRBV10-3|TRBJ2-6
CATLIDRDIGAGANVLTF
TGTGCCACCCTTATAGACAGGGACATTGGAGCTGGGGCCAACGTCCTGACTTTC
>.|.|TRBV5-5|TRBJ1-5
CASSLQNTQPQHF
TGTGCCAGCAGCTTACAGAACACCCAGCCCCAGCATTTT